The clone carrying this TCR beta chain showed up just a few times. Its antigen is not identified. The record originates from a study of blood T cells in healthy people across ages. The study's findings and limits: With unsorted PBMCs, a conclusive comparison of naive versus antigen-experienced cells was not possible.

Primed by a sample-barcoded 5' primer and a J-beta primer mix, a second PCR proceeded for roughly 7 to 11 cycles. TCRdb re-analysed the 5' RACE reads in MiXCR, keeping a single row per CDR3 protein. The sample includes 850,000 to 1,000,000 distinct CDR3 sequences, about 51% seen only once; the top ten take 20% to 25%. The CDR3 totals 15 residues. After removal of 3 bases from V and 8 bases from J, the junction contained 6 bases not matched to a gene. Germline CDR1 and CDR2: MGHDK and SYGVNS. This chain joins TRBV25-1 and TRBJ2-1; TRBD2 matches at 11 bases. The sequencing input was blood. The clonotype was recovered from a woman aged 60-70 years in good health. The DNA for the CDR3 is TGTGCCAGCAGTGAGGGATCTAGCGGGAGGCATGAGCAGTTCTTC. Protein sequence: CASSEGSSGRHEQFF.